This TCR beta chain was captured by sequencing in a study of blood T cell repertoires in COVID-19. Measured with immunoSEQ multiplex PCR; TCRdb has only the in-frame clones, and not every one. The data contain about 370,000 clones, around 91% of them seen just once; the ten biggest clones take up roughly 1%. In terms of age and location, participants ranged from roughly 18 to 100 years and lived in about 25 US areas. This receptor was obtained from a man aged 18 to 30 who had recovered from COVID-19. Sequencing was done on a sample of PBMCs or T cells enriched from blood (not recorded which).

CDR3 sequence reads: CAIGQTPTGGVMGELFF. DNA of the CDR3: TGTGCCATCGGTCAAACACCGACAGGGGGGGTCATGGGGGAGCTGTTTTTT. This chain links TRBV10-3 with TRBJ2-2, with TRBD1 matching over 9 bases. CDR3 length: 17 residues. Germline trimming cut 8 bases from V and 8 bases from J; bases unmatched to any gene: 18. The germline CDR1 and CDR2 sequences are ENHRY and SYGVKD.